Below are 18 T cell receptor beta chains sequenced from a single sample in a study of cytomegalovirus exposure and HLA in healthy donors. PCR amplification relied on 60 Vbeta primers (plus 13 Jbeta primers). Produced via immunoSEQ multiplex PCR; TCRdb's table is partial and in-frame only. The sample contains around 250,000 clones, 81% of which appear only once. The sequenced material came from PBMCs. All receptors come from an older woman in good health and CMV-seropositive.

The CDR3 loop reads CATRTSGSYEQYF. CDR3 DNA sequence: TGTGCCACCCGGACTAGCGGGAGCTACGAGCAGTACTTC. V usage is TRBV15 and J usage is TRBJ2-7, with 13 bases matching TRBD2. CDR3 length: 13 amino acids. After removal of 8 bases from V and 3 bases from J, the junction contained 1 base not matched to a gene. From germline, CDR1 is LNHNV and CDR2 YYDKDF (reference sequence).

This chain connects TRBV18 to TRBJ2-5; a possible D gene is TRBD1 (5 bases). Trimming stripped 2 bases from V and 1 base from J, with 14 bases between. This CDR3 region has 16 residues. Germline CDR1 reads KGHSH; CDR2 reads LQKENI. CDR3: CASSPGAQGSQETQYF. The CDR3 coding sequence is TGTGCCAGCTCACCAGGGGCCCAGGGATCCCAAGAGACCCAGTACTTC.

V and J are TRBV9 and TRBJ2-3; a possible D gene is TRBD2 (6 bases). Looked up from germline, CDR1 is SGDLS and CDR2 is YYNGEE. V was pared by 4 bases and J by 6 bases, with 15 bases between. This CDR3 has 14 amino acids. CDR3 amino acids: CASSPGTPGDTQYF. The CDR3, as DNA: TGTGCCAGCAGCCCCGGGACTCCTGGGGATACGCAGTATTTT.

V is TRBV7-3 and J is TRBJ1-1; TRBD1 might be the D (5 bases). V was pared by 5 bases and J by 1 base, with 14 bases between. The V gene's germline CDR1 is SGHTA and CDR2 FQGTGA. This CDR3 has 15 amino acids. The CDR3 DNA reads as TGTGCCAGCAGCCCGCAACCAACAGGGAACACTGAAGCTTTCTTT. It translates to CASSPQPTGNTEAFF.

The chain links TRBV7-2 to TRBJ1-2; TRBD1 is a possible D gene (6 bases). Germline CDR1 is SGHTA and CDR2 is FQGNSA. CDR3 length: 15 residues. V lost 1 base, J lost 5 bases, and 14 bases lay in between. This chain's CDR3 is CASSLGAGAFYGYTF. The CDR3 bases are TGTGCCAGCAGCTTAGGGGCAGGGGCTTTTTATGGCTACACCTTC. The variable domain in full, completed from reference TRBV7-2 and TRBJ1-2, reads GAGVSQSPSNKVTEKGKDVELRCDPISGHTALYWYRQSLGQGLEFLIYFQGNSAPDKSGLPSDRFSAERTGGSVSTLTIQRTQQEDSAVYLCASSLGAGAFYGYTFGSGTRLTVV.

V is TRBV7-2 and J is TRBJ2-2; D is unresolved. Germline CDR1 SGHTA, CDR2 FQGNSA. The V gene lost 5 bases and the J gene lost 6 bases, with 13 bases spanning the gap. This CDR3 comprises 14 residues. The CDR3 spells CASSPQRGAGELFF. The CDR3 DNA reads TGTGCCAGCAGCCCCCAACGAGGTGCCGGGGAGCTGTTTTTT.

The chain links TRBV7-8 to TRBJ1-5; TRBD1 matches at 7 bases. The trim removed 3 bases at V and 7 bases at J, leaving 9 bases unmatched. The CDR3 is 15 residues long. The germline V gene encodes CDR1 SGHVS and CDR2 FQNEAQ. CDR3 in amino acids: CASSLGQTFRQPQHF. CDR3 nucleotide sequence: TGTGCCAGCAGCTTGGGACAGACATTTAGGCAGCCCCAGCATTTT.

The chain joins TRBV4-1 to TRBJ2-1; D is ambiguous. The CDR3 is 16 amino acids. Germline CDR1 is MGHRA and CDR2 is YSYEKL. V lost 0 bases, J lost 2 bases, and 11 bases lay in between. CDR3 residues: CASSQDLGYTYNEQFF. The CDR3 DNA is TGCGCCAGCAGCCAAGACTTGGGCTACACCTACAATGAGCAGTTCTTC.

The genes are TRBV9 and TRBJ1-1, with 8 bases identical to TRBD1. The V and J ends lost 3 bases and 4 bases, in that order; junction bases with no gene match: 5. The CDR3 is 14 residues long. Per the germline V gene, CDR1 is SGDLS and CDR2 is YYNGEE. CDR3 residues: CASSGGQGITEAFF. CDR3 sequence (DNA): TGTGCCAGCAGCGGTGGACAGGGAATCACTGAAGCTTTCTTT.

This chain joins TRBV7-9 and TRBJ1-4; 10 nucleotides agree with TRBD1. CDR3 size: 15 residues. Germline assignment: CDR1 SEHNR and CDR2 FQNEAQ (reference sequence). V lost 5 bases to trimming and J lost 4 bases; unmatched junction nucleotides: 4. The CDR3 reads CASSPGTGDNEKLFF. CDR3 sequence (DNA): TGTGCCAGCAGCCCAGGGACAGGGGATAATGAAAAACTGTTTTTT. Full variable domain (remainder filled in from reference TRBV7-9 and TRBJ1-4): DTGVSQNPRHKITKRGQNVTFRCDPISEHNRLYWYRQTLGQGPEFLTYFQNEAQLEKSRLLSDRFSAERPKGSFSTLEIQRTEQGDSAMYLCASSPGTGDNEKLFFGSGTQLSVL.

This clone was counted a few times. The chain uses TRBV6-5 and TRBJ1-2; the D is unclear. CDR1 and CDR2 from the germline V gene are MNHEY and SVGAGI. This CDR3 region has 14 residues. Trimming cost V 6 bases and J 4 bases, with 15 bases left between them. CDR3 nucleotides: TGTGCCAGCAGCCTTGTTCCGGAGAGCTATGGCTACACCTTC. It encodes CASSLVPESYGYTF.

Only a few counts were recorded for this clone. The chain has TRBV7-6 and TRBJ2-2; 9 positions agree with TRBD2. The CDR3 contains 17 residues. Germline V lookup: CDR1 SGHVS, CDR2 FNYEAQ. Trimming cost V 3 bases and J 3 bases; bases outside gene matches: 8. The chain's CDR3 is CASSFSSLAGYTGELFF. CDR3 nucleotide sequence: TGTGCCAGCAGCTTTAGTTCCCTAGCGGGGTACACCGGGGAGCTGTTTTTT.

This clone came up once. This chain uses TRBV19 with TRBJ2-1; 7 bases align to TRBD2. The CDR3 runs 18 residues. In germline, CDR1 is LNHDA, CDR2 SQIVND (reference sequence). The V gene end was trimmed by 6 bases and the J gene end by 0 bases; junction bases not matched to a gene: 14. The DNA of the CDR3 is TGTGCCAGTAGGGGTCGCGGGAGCGGGCGGAGCTCCTACAATGAGCAGTTCTTC. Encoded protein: CASRGRGSGRSSYNEQFF. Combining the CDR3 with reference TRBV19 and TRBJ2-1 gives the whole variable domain DGGITQSPKYLFRKEGQNVTLSCEQNLNHDAMYWYRQDPGQGLRLIYYSQIVNDFQKGDIAEGYSVSREKKESFPLTVTSAQKNPTAFYLCASRGRGSGRSSYNEQFFGPGTRLTVL.

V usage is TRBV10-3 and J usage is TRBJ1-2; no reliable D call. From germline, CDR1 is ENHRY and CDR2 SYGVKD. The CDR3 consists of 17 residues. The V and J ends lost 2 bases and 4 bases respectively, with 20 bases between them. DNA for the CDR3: TGTGCCATCAGTGAGACCCCGAACTCCCAAGAAATCTATGGCTACACCTTC. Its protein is CAISETPNSQEIYGYTF.

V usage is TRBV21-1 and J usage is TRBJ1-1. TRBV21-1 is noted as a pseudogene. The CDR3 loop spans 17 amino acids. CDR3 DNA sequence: TGTGCCAGCAGCAAAGCTGTGGGAGGAGGAATGAACACTGAAGCTTTCTTT. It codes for CASSKAVGGGMNTEAFF.

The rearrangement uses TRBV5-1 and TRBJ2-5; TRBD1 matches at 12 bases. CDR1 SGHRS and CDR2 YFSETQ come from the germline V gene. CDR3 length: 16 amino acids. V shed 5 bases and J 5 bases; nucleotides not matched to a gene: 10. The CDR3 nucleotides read TGCGCCAGCAGTCCCGGGACAGGGGGCCGGGGGGAGACCCAGTACTTC. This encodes CASSPGTGGRGETQYF.

The CDR3 coding sequence is TGCGCCAGCAGCCCCCGGAGGGAAGAGACCCAGTACTTC. Its protein product is CASSPRREETQYF. The V and J genes are TRBV5-1 and TRBJ2-5, with D possibly being TRBD2 (6 bases). Trimming removed 4 bases from V and 3 bases from J, with 10 bases in between. This CDR3 contains 13 residues. The germline gives CDR1 SGHRS, CDR2 YFSETQ.

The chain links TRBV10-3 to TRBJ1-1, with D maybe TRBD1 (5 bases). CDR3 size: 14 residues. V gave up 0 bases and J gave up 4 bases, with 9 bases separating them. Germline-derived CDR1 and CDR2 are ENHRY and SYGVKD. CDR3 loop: CAISESSRVTEAFF. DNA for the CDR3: TGTGCCATCAGTGAGTCCAGCAGGGTCACTGAAGCTTTCTTT.